This TCR beta chain comes out of a study of cytomegalovirus exposure and HLA in healthy donors. Amplification used 60 Vbeta primers and 13 Jbeta primers. Libraries were prepared by immunoSEQ multiplex PCR; TCRdb keeps only in-frame clonotypes and omits some of them. The table lists 180,000 or so clones, roughly 74% of them singletons. This clone was found a few times. The CDR3 totals 13 residues. The V end lost 1 base, the J end lost 7 bases, and 8 bases lay between the germline ends. The germline gives CDR1 MDHEN, CDR2 SYDVKM. This sequence was found in a woman in her thirties or forties in good health and CMV-seropositive. This rearrangement joins TRBV28 to TRBJ2-1, with a weak D call TRBD1 (5 bases). Input material: PBMCs. The CDR3, as DNA: TGTGCCAGCAGTTTATTCCCAGGGAATGAGCAGTTCTTC. It specifies CASSLFPGNEQFF.